This T cell receptor beta chain was identified in a study of shared clonotypes between healthy human individuals. TCRdb's copy holds only in-frame clones and misses some; the assay was immunoSEQ multiplex PCR. Among approximately 470,000 clones, approximately 81% were seen once, and the ten largest hold about 12%. Trimming removed 6 bases from V and 4 bases from J; junction bases left unmatched: 10. Germline V gene data show CDR1 as MDHEN and CDR2 as SYDVKM. There are 16 residues in the CDR3. The sample was PBMCs. The chain couples TRBV28 to TRBJ2-2; 8 bases agree with TRBD1. This clonotype was obtained from a woman in her forties in good health. Some clones in this sample may be carry-over from other donors' samples. CDR3 sequence (DNA): TGTGCCAGCAGCCCCCGACAGGGGTTGCGCACCGGGGAGCTGTTTTTT. This gives the protein CASSPRQGLRTGELFF.